This TCR beta chain was sequenced in a study of OX40 agonist ivuxolimab in advanced cancers. Study-wide context: Patients were dosed with the agonistic anti-OX40 (CD134) antibody ivuxolimab. The study gave patients intravenous ivuxolimab at 0.01 to 10 mg/kg every 2 weeks.

Some clones are missing from TCRdb's copy, which holds only in-frame ones; the method was immunoSEQ multiplex PCR. The table lists some 51,000 clones, around nine tenths of them singletons. Germline V lookup: CDR1 MDHEN, CDR2 SYDVKM. V was pared by 3 bases and J by 5 bases, with 13 bases between. The CDR3 runs 14 residues. The sample was CD4+ or CD8+ T cells sorted from blood, taken in a trial of the OX40 agonist ivuxolimab. The receptor comes from an adult with an advanced solid tumor such as melanoma, head and neck, liver or kidney cancer. The chain combines TRBV28 with TRBJ2-5; D is uncertain. The CDR3 nucleotides read TGTGCCAGCAGTTTCGGCGGACCAGGCGAGACCCAGTACTTC. This gives the protein CASSFGGPGETQYF.